A single sample gave rise to the 29 T cell receptor beta chains below, sequenced in a study of T cell responses to AZD1222 COVID-19 vaccine. Some clones are missing from TCRdb's copy, which holds only in-frame ones; the method was immunoSEQ multiplex PCR. The sample shows around 100,000 clones, more than 75% of them seen only once. The sample was peripheral blood, taken on day 0 of AZD1222 vaccination. The source of these receptors is an adult in good health.

This clone was recorded a few times. The J gene is TRBJ1-6, the V gene TRBV27; no clear D. CDR1 MNHEY and CDR2 SMNVEV come from the germline V gene (reference sequence). The ends were cut back, 0 bases at V and 10 bases at J, with 10 bases in the middle. The length of the CDR3 is 14 residues. The CDR3 here is CASSLSNSGSPLHF. The CDR3 DNA is TGTGCCAGCAGTTTATCGAATTCGGGCTCACCCCTCCACTTT.

The chain employs TRBV7-9 and TRBJ1-6; 7 nucleotides line up with TRBD1. The CDR3 spans 14 residues. Germline CDR1 and CDR2: SEHNR and FQNEAQ (reference sequence). V dropped 5 bases and J dropped 7; count of bases not matched to a gene: 5. The CDR3 DNA reads as TGTGCCAGCAGCCCGGGAGGGGGCAATTCACCCCTCCACTTT. Translated: CASSPGGGNSPLHF.

The rearrangement joins TRBV11-3 to TRBJ1-1, with 8 positions matching TRBD1. CDR3 length equals 15 residues. The trim removed 3 bases at V and 0 bases at J, leaving 3 bases unmatched. CDR1 SGHNT and CDR2 YENEEA come from the germline V gene. The CDR3 region is CASSFRGRVNTEAFF. The CDR3 DNA reads TGTGCCAGCAGCTTCAGGGGGCGCGTGAACACTGAAGCTTTCTTT.

In this sample, this clone turned up once. The V call is TRBV7-2, the J call TRBJ2-5; 9 bases agree with TRBD2. CDR1 is SGHTA and CDR2 is FQGNSA in the germline V gene. The CDR3 is 15 amino acids. The trim removed 3 bases at V and 5 bases at J, leaving 7 bases unmatched. DNA of the CDR3: TGTGCCAGCAGCTTCCCAGCGGGAGGAGGTGAGACCCAGTACTTC. The encoded protein is CASSFPAGGGETQYF.

The J gene is TRBJ1-1, the V gene TRBV5-4; the D gene is possibly TRBD1 (5 bases). The CDR3 has 15 amino acids. In germline, CDR1 is SGHNT, CDR2 YYREEE (reference sequence). Trimming removed 4 bases at V and 10 bases at J, with 23 bases between. Written as DNA, the CDR3 is TGTGCCAGCAGCCCGGTCCGGGGGTCCCGACGTGGAGCTTTCTTT. This sequence encodes CASSPVRGSRRGAFF.

The V gene is TRBV29-1, the J gene TRBJ2-3, with a weak D call TRBD1 (5 bases). CDR1 SQVTM and CDR2 ANQGSEA come from the germline V gene. V lost 5 bases and J lost 2, with 8 bases in between. The CDR3 runs to 12 residues. The CDR3 loop is CSVLTDTDTQYF. Here the CDR3 DNA reads TGCAGCGTTCTGACAGACACAGATACGCAGTATTTT.

The genes are TRBV2 and TRBJ2-5; 8 bases line up with TRBD1. This CDR3 contains 15 residues. Germline CDR1 and CDR2: SNHLY and FYNNEI. Trimming took 4 bases from V and 5 from J; bases not matched to a gene: 9. The DNA for the CDR3 is TGTGCCAGCAGTGTTGGAGGACAGGGTTGGGAGACCCAGTACTTC. This codes for CASSVGGQGWETQYF.

V usage is TRBV5-1 and J usage is TRBJ2-7; no firm D call. The V end lost 0 bases, the J end lost 6 bases, and 10 bases lay between the germline ends. This CDR3 is 13 amino acids long. Germline loops: CDR1 SGHRS, CDR2 YFSETQ. As DNA, the CDR3 is TGCGCCAGCAGCTTGGCTGGAGCTACCGAGCAGTACTTC. It specifies CASSLAGATEQYF.

The gene calls are TRBV14 and TRBJ2-1, with 14 positions matching TRBD2. Trimming at V came to 2 bases and at J to 2 bases, leaving 2 bases not matched to a gene. The CDR3 is made up of 17 amino acids. Germline CDR1 and CDR2: SGHDN and FVKESK. This CDR3 is CASSQLGLAGAYNEQFF. CDR3 DNA sequence: TGTGCCAGCAGCCAACTGGGACTAGCGGGGGCCTACAATGAGCAGTTCTTC.

The V gene is TRBV19, the J gene TRBJ1-6; TRBD1 is a possible D gene (6 bases). CDR1 is LNHDA, CDR2 SQIVND, per germline (reference sequence). This CDR3 region has 15 residues. The germline V and J ends were trimmed by 7 bases and 10 bases, with 20 bases remaining between them. CDR3 protein: CASTSGDSGGSPLHF. The CDR3 DNA reads TGTGCCAGTACCTCCGGGGACTCTGGGGGCTCACCCCTCCACTTT.

The CDR3 is CASSPGQPQPQHF. The CDR3 DNA is TGTGCCAGCAGCCCAGGACAGCCTCAGCCCCAGCATTTT. The rearrangement uses TRBV7-9 and TRBJ1-5, with D possibly matching TRBD1 (6 bases). The CDR3 length is 13 residues. The germline V and J ends were trimmed by 5 bases and 6 bases, with 11 bases remaining between them. Germline CDR1 and CDR2: SEHNR and FQNEAQ (reference sequence).

Concerning this clone: The germline gene is not matched at one end of the junction; a read error may be the cause. The chain links TRBV3-1 (or the pseudogene TRBV3-2) to TRBJ1-3; TRBD1 matches 9 bases. The germline V gene has CDR1 LGHDT and CDR2 YNNKEL (reference sequence). CDR3 size: 16 residues. The CDR3 loop is CASSHLQGATGDTIYF. The CDR3 region has the DNA TGTGCCAGCAGCCACTTACAGGGGGCAACTGGAGACACCATATATTTT.

This clone was found a few times. The V gene is TRBV19, the J gene TRBJ1-1, with a weak D call TRBD1 (5 bases). The germline CDR1 and CDR2 sequences are LNHDA and SQIVND (reference sequence). This CDR3 has 16 amino acids. V was trimmed by 0 bases and J by 1 base, leaving 12 bases between them. Here the CDR3 reads CASSIDQGRRNTEAFF. The CDR3 DNA follows: TGTGCCAGTAGTATAGACCAGGGACGGAGGAACACTGAAGCTTTCTTT. Full variable domain (remainder filled in from reference TRBV19 and TRBJ1-1): DGGITQSPKYLFRKEGQNVTLSCEQNLNHDAMYWYRQDPGQGLRLIYYSQIVNDFQKGDIAEGYSVSREKKESFPLTVTSAQKNPTAFYLCASSIDQGRRNTEAFFGQGTRLTVV.

The chain combines TRBV12-5 with TRBJ1-3; the D gene is possibly TRBD1 (6 bases). Trimming removed 0 bases from V and 0 bases from J, with 12 bases in between. This CDR3 is 17 amino acids long. Germline V lookup: CDR1 LGHNT, CDR2 FRNRAP. CDR3 amino acids: CASGLVVGARSGNTIYF. The CDR3 DNA reads as TGTGCTAGTGGTTTGGTAGTGGGGGCCCGCTCTGGAAACACCATATATTTT. Combining the CDR3 with reference TRBV12-5 and TRBJ1-3 gives the whole variable domain DARVTQTPRHKVTEMGQEVTMRCQPILGHNTVFWYRQTMMQGLELLAYFRNRAPLDDSGMPKDRFSAEMPDATLATLKIQPSEPRDSAVYFCASGLVVGARSGNTIYFGEGSWLTVV.

The rearrangement links TRBV5-1 to TRBJ1-6; D might be TRBD1 (6 bases). Deletions cut 1 base from V and 10 bases from J, with 15 bases between. The CDR3 length is 15 residues. Germline CDR1 is SGHRS and CDR2 is YFSETQ. The CDR3 here is CASSLSGQGRSPLHF. In nucleotides, the CDR3 is TGCGCCAGCAGCTTGTCTGGTCAGGGGAGATCACCCCTCCACTTT.

This clone occurred once. V gene TRBV12-3 or TRBV12-4 combines with J gene TRBJ1-3; D is undetermined. This CDR3 spans 13 amino acids. V lost 1 base and J 4 bases, leaving 5 bases between the germline ends. The CDR3 spells CASSLVTGNTIYF. The CDR3 nucleotides are TGTGCCAGCAGTTTAGTGACAGGAAACACCATATATTTT.

J is TRBJ1-4 and V is TRBV18; the D gene is possibly TRBD1 (6 bases). The germline CDR1 and CDR2 sequences are KGHSH and LQKENI. This CDR3 comprises 13 residues. V was shortened by 8 bases and J by 8 bases, with 15 bases between the two germline ends. CDR3 sequence: CASADSLGEKLFF. The CDR3 coding sequence is TGTGCCAGCGCGGACAGTCTGGGGGAAAAACTGTTTTTT.

The chain joins TRBV20-1 to TRBJ1-2, with D unresolved. CDR1 and CDR2 (germline): DFQATT, SNEGSKA (reference sequence). The length of the CDR3 is 8 residues. The germline V and J ends were trimmed by 2 bases and 10 bases, with 2 bases remaining between them. The CDR3 DNA sequence: TGCAGTGCTAGACTCTACACCTTC. As protein: CSARLYTF.

This sequence joins TRBV12-3 or TRBV12-4 and TRBJ2-2, with D unresolved. This CDR3 comprises 13 residues. Trimming took 6 bases from V and 4 from J, leaving 9 bases between them. The CDR3 DNA is TGTGCCAGCAGCTCCTCTCCCACCGGGGAGCTGTTTTTT. Protein product: CASSSSPTGELFF.

Regarding this clone: The same CDR3 is also encoded by other DNA sequences in this sample. The rearrangement links TRBV3-1 (or the pseudogene TRBV3-2) to TRBJ1-1; D ambiguous. The germline CDR1 and CDR2 sequences are LGHDT and YNNKEL (reference sequence). Between the trimmed V and J ends, which lost 0 bases and 5 bases, there was a span of 7 bases. This CDR3 has 13 amino acids. The DNA for the CDR3 is TGTGCCAGCAGCCAAGATCTTCGTACTGAAGCTTTCTTT. Residues: CASSQDLRTEAFF.

This clone has just one count. This chain uses TRBV29-1 with TRBJ1-4; D gene unclear. Germline CDR1 reads SQVTM; CDR2 reads ANQGSEA. CDR3 length: 13 amino acids. The V gene lost 7 bases and the J gene lost 7 bases, with 16 bases spanning the gap. For the CDR3, the DNA is TGCAGCGGTCTCCGGGCCGCGGGTGAAAAACTGTTTTTT. Translating it yields CSGLRAAGEKLFF.

The chain joins TRBV11-3 to TRBJ2-7; D possibly uses TRBD1 or TRBD2 (5 bases each). This CDR3 has 15 amino acids. V was trimmed by 5 bases and J by 3 bases, leaving 17 bases between them. Germline V gives CDR1 SGHNT, CDR2 YENEEA. CDR3 nucleotides: TGTGCCAGCAGCAGAACCGGGACGGCCGACTACGAGCAGTACTTC. Translated, it gives CASSRTGTADYEQYF.

The genes are TRBV9 and TRBJ1-3, with D unresolved. V was pared by 3 bases and J by 4 bases, with 5 bases between. The CDR3 is 12 residues long. CDR1 and CDR2 from the germline V gene are SGDLS and YYNGEE. Written as DNA, the CDR3 is TGTGCCAGCAGCGGCGGGGGAAACACCATATATTTT. This translates into CASSGGGNTIYF.

The chain employs TRBV6-5 and TRBJ2-2; the D gene is possibly TRBD2 (6 bases). The CDR3 runs 14 residues. V was trimmed by 11 bases and J by 3 bases, leaving 16 bases between them. Per germline, CDR1 MNHEY and CDR2 SVGAGI. CDR3 sequence reads: CASRGGLDTGELFF. CDR3 nucleotides: TGTGCCTCACGGGGAGGACTCGACACCGGGGAGCTGTTTTTT.

The chain carries TRBV19 and TRBJ1-1; D uncertain. V lost 3 bases and J lost 8, with 7 bases in between. The V gene's germline CDR1 is LNHDA and CDR2 SQIVND (reference sequence). The length of the CDR3 is 11 residues. The CDR3 protein is CASSISFEAFF. CDR3 DNA: TGTGCCAGTAGTATCTCATTCGAAGCTTTCTTT. Based on the CDR3 plus reference TRBV19 and TRBJ1-1, the full variable domain is DGGITQSPKYLFRKEGQNVTLSCEQNLNHDAMYWYRQDPGQGLRLIYYSQIVNDFQKGDIAEGYSVSREKKESFPLTVTSAQKNPTAFYLCASSISFEAFFGQGTRLTVV.

The CDR3 loop is CASSRDSVPTSEQFF. CDR3 coding DNA: TGTGCCAGCAGCCGGGACAGCGTGCCAACATCTGAGCAGTTCTTC. The chain is built from TRBV7-3 and TRBJ2-1, with 7 bases that match TRBD1. The CDR3 sequence is 15 residues long. Germline V lookup: CDR1 SGHTA, CDR2 FQGTGA. V gave up 5 bases and J gave up 9 bases; unmatched junction bases: 13. Drawing the rest from reference TRBV7-3 and TRBJ2-1, the complete variable domain is GAGVSQTPSNKVTEKGKYVELRCDPISGHTALYWYRQSLGQGPEFLIYFQGTGAADDSGLPNDRFFAVRPEGSVSTLKIQRTERGDSAVYLCASSRDSVPTSEQFFGPGTRLTVL.

J is TRBJ1-5 and V is TRBV12-3 or TRBV12-4; D unresolved. The CDR3 extends over 12 amino acids. Trimming cost V 7 bases and J 6 bases, with 10 bases left between them. The CDR3 region has the DNA TGTGCCAGCACCGAAGCGGGTCAGCCCCAGCATTTT. The encoded protein is CASTEAGQPQHF.

The chain joins TRBV15 to TRBJ1-6; no firm D call. The germline V gene has CDR1 LNHNV and CDR2 YYDKDF (reference sequence). This CDR3 has 15 residues. V was clipped by 6 bases and J by 9 bases, with 18 bases between them. The CDR3, as DNA: TGTGCCACCAGAGTTAGTAGGGCCGCGTCTTCACCCCTCCACTTT. It yields the protein CATRVSRAASSPLHF.

This clone was seen a few times. The chain joins TRBV2 to TRBJ1-1; TRBD1 aligns across 9 bases. The V and J ends lost 7 bases and 6 bases, in that order; junction bases with no gene match: 9. This CDR3 contains 14 residues. Germline CDR1 and CDR2: SNHLY and FYNNEI. The CDR3 here is CASIQDRGVPEAFF. CDR3 nucleotide sequence: TGTGCCAGCATTCAGGACAGGGGAGTCCCTGAAGCTTTCTTT.